This T cell receptor (beta chain) was profiled in a study of tissue T cells after allogeneic stem cell transplantation. Of note for this clone: Its antigen is unidentified. Here the gene names and germline are mouse. The read ends 1 residue early relative to the CDR3; the germline J gene fills the gap.

Whole-study results and caveats: The patient cohort was small and clinically heterogeneous, with limited sampling depth. Blood and spleen captured only part of the tissue TCR repertoire.

Time point noted: mouse harvest day 14 after allogeneic transplant. Each mouse received 10^7 T-cell-depleted marrow cells plus 10^6 splenic CD5+ T cells by tail vein. This mouse GVHD model was MHC-mismatched B6 to BALB/c, profiled day 7 or 14. Survey-depth TCRbeta CDR3 sequencing reported V/J genes and productive frequencies. TCRdb's copy holds only in-frame clones and misses some; the assay was immunoSEQ multiplex PCR. The table includes 3,100 or so clones, around 45% detected once. The CDR3 length is 14 residues. Germline V gene data show CDR1 as KGHTA and CDR2 as FQNQQP. This TCR was recovered from a female BALB/c mouse given C57BL/6 T cells with graft-versus-host disease after an allogeneic hematopoietic cell transplant. The sequenced material came from gut tissue. This chain links TRBV23 with TRBJ1-1; TRBD1 is the table's D call, not checked against the DNA. The DNA read from the CDR3 is TGCTCCAGCAGGGGGACAGGGGCAAACACAGAAGTCTTC. It encodes CSSRGTGANTEVF. The entire CDR3 is CSSRGTGANTEVFF.